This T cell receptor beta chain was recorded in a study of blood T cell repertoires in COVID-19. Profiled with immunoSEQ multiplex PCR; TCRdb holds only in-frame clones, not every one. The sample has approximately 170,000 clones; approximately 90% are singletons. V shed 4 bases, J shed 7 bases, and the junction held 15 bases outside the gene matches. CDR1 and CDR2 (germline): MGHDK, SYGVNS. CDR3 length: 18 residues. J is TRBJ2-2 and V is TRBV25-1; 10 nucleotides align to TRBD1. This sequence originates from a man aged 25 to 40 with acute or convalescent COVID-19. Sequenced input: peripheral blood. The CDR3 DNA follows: TGTGCCAGCAGTGTCGGGTTAGGCGACAGGGGGCTTGGCGGGGAGCTGTTTTTT. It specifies CASSVGLGDRGLGGELFF.